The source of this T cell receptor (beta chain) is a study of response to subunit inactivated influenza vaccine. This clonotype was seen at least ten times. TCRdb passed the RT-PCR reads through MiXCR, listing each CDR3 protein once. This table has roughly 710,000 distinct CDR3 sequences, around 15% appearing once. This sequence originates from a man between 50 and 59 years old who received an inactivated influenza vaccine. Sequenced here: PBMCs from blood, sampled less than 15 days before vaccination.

The CDR3 DNA reads as TGCGCCAGCGGATGGGACGGTAACACTGAAGCTTTCTTT. Amino acids: CASGWDGNTEAFF. The rearrangement uses TRBV5-1 and TRBJ1-1; a weak D match, TRBD1 (5 bases). The CDR3 covers 13 residues. V was trimmed by 7 bases and J by 2 bases, leaving 12 bases between them. Looked up from germline, CDR1 is SGHRS and CDR2 is YFSETQ.